Below, 18 T cell receptor beta chains from the same sample are listed, as sequenced in a study of T cell responses to AZD1222 COVID-19 vaccine. Clones were sequenced by immunoSEQ multiplex PCR, and TCRdb holds only the in-frame ones, with some missing. In the table there are 110,000 or so clones, approximately 90% of which are singletons. The sequenced sample was peripheral blood, obtained 28 days after the second AZD1222 dose. These TCRs come from an adult who received the AZD1222 COVID-19 vaccine.

The V and J genes are TRBV7-9 and TRBJ1-5; D possibly corresponds to TRBD1 (6 bases). The CDR3 sequence is 19 residues long. The germline V gene encodes CDR1 SEHNR and CDR2 FQNEAQ (reference sequence). V gave up 2 bases and J gave up 4 bases, with 24 bases separating them. The CDR3 loop reads CASSLTGQGVVYGNQPQHF. CDR3 bases: TGTGCCAGCAGCTTAACAGGGCAGGGAGTAGTGTACGGAAATCAGCCCCAGCATTTT.

The gene calls are TRBV5-1 and TRBJ2-5, with unresolved D. This CDR3 comprises 13 residues. V lost 0 bases, J lost 2 bases, and 5 bases lay in between. Germline values: CDR1 SGHRS, CDR2 YFSETQ. The CDR3, as DNA: TGCGCCAGCAGCTTGGGCAAGCAAGAGACCCAGTACTTC. Protein sequence: CASSLGKQETQYF.

CDR3 in DNA: TGTGCCAGCTCAAGCGACAGAAGAGTGAACACTGAAGCTTTCTTT. Translating it yields CASSSDRRVNTEAFF. V and J are TRBV18 and TRBJ1-1; TRBD1 is a possible D gene (5 bases). Trimming removed 5 bases from V and 0 bases from J, with 13 bases in between. The CDR3 extends over 15 amino acids. In germline, CDR1 is KGHSH, CDR2 LQKENI.

The CDR3 spells CASSLYPGWTYGYTF. CDR3 bases: TGTGCCAGCAGCTTATACCCGGGTTGGACCTATGGCTACACCTTC. The J gene is TRBJ1-2, the V gene TRBV7-2; D not certain. Germline lookup yields CDR1 SGHTA and CDR2 FQGNSA. The CDR3 length is 15 residues. V lost 2 bases and J 4 bases, leaving 14 bases between the germline ends.

This rearrangement joins TRBV29-1 to TRBJ1-2; TRBD1 matches 7 bases. Germline V gene lookup returns CDR1 SQVTM and CDR2 ANQGSEA. V gave up 4 bases and J gave up 4 bases; unmatched junction bases: 12. The CDR3 runs to 15 residues. The CDR3 nucleotides are TGCAGCGTTGCCCCCCAGGGACAGACAAGCTATGGCTACACCTTC. Protein sequence: CSVAPQGQTSYGYTF.

This chain links TRBV18 with TRBJ2-7; 8 bases are a match to TRBD2. The CDR3 loop spans 14 amino acids. J lost 1 base, V lost 1 base, and 0 bases had no gene match. Per germline, CDR1 KGHSH and CDR2 LQKENI. The CDR3 nucleotides read TGTGCCAGCTCACCACTAGCGGGATCCTACGAGCAGTACTTC. Protein: CASSPLAGSYEQYF.

The rearrangement links TRBV21-1 to TRBJ2-2. TRBV21-1 is labeled a pseudogene. This CDR3 region has 16 residues. As DNA, the CDR3 is TGTGCCAGCAGCAAGAGTGGGGGAAGGAACACCGGGGAGCTGTTTTTT. Protein: CASSKSGGRNTGELFF.

This clone occurred a few times. This sequence joins TRBV29-1 and TRBJ1-5, with 7 bases aligning to TRBD1. CDR1 is SQVTM, CDR2 ANQGSEA, per germline. V was clipped by 5 bases and J by 3 bases; unmatched bases: 4. The CDR3 loop spans 13 amino acids. For the CDR3, the DNA is TGCAGCGTTTCCAGGGGGAACAATCAGCCCCAGCATTTT. It yields the protein CSVSRGNNQPQHF.

The chain combines TRBV10-3 with TRBJ1-4; 7 bases map to TRBD1. This CDR3 region has 15 residues. Germline CDR1 is ENHRY and CDR2 is SYGVKD. V shed 2 bases and J 2 bases; nucleotides not matched to a gene: 2. The CDR3 coding sequence is TGTGCCATCAGTGAGCAGACAGGGACTAATGAAAAACTGTTTTTT. Translation gives CAISEQTGTNEKLFF.

The V gene is TRBV19, the J gene TRBJ2-3; 10 bases are a match to TRBD2. From germline, CDR1 is LNHDA and CDR2 SQIVND (reference sequence). V lost 3 bases to trimming and J lost 4 bases; unmatched junction nucleotides: 7. The CDR3 has 16 amino acids. The CDR3 loop reads CASSIGTSVLADTQYF. The CDR3 nucleotides are TGTGCCAGTAGTATCGGGACTAGCGTTCTTGCAGATACGCAGTATTTT.

This clone has only a few counts. This sequence joins TRBV6-4 and TRBJ1-5; 8 bases map to TRBD1. The ends lost 7 bases at V and 0 bases at J; junction bases unmatched: 11. This CDR3 spans 17 amino acids. Germline values: CDR1 MRHNA, CDR2 SNTAGT. DNA of the CDR3: TGTGCCAGCATCAAAAACGGGACAGGTTATAGCAATCAGCCCCAGCATTTT. This gives the protein CASIKNGTGYSNQPQHF.

The chain has TRBV10-3 and TRBJ2-1, with 7 bases that match TRBD1. V shed 10 bases, J shed 5 bases, and the junction held 5 bases outside the gene matches. The CDR3 loop spans 12 amino acids. Germline lookup yields CDR1 ENHRY and CDR2 SYGVKD. As DNA, the CDR3 is TGTGCCACACGGACAGGAGACAATGAGCAGTTCTTC. Encoded protein: CATRTGDNEQFF.

The J gene is TRBJ1-6, the V gene TRBV10-2, with D possibly matching TRBD1 (5 bases). Trimming took off 6 bases at V and 9 bases at J, with 12 bases between the two ends. The CDR3 is 13 residues long. CDR1 WSHSY and CDR2 SAAADI come from the germline V gene. The CDR3 is CASRVDSGSPLHF. The CDR3 nucleotides are TGCGCCAGCAGGGTTGACAGTGGTTCACCCCTCCACTTT.

The chain has TRBV30 and TRBJ1-2; possibly TRBD1 for D (5 bases). The CDR3 has 11 amino acids. The ends were cut back, 7 bases at V and 3 bases at J, with 9 bases in the middle. The germline gives CDR1 GTSNPN, CDR2 SVGIG (reference sequence). The CDR3 spells CASGFDYGYTF. The DNA for the CDR3 is TGTGCCTCAGGGTTCGACTATGGCTACACCTTC.

The V gene is TRBV4-1, the J gene TRBJ2-1, with TRBD2 matching over 9 bases. Germline CDR1 reads MGHRA; CDR2 reads YSYEKL. Trimming took 0 bases from V and 4 from J; bases not matched to a gene: 7. This CDR3 has 17 residues. DNA of the CDR3: TGCGCCAGCAGCCAAGATCGTGCTAGCGGGGTTTACAATGAGCAGTTCTTC. This sequence encodes CASSQDRASGVYNEQFF.

The chain joins TRBV18 to TRBJ1-5; D remains unclear. The CDR3 consists of 15 residues. Germline values: CDR1 KGHSH, CDR2 LQKENI. Trimming stripped 3 bases from V and 3 bases from J, with 12 bases between. CDR3 in amino acids: CASSPTATPNQPQHF. CDR3 DNA: TGTGCCAGCTCACCGACGGCTACCCCCAATCAGCCCCAGCATTTT.

This chain connects TRBV19 to TRBJ1-2; possible D gene TRBD1, 6 bases. CDR1 is LNHDA, CDR2 SQIVND, per germline (reference sequence). The V end lost 5 bases, the J end lost 8 bases, and 15 bases lay between the germline ends. This CDR3 is built from 13 residues. CDR3 sequence reads: CASSRGGVLGYTF. The CDR3 DNA follows: TGTGCCAGTAGTCGTGGGGGCGTTTTGGGCTACACCTTC.

V and J are TRBV25-1 and TRBJ1-5; no firm D call. Germline lookup yields CDR1 MGHDK and CDR2 SYGVNS. The germline V and J ends were trimmed by 2 bases and 5 bases, with 4 bases remaining between them. The CDR3 is made up of 12 amino acids. The CDR3 loop reads CASSEGDQPQHF. As DNA, the CDR3 is TGTGCCAGCAGTGAAGGGGATCAGCCCCAGCATTTT. Using reference TRBV25-1 and TRBJ1-5 for the parts outside the CDR3, the full variable domain is EADIYQTPRYLVIGTGKKITLECSQTMGHDKMYWYQQDPGMELHLIHYSYGVNSTEKGDLSSESTVSRIRTEHFPLTLESARPSHTSQYLCASSEGDQPQHFGDGTRLSIL.